Each of the 25 T cell receptor beta chains below was sequenced from the same sample in a study of shared clonotypes between healthy human individuals. Clones were sequenced by immunoSEQ multiplex PCR, and TCRdb holds only the in-frame ones, with some missing. The table records about 470,000 clones, roughly 80% of them present only once. Sample: PBMCs. These TCRs come from a woman in her 40s in good health. Some clones in this sample may be carry-over from other donors' samples.

The chain has TRBV6-5 and TRBJ2-7, with D perhaps matching TRBD1 or TRBD2 (5 bases each). Germline V lookup: CDR1 MNHEY, CDR2 SVGAGI. The germline V and J ends were trimmed by 0 bases and 5 bases, with 11 bases remaining between them. The CDR3 sequence is 14 residues long. The chain's CDR3 is CASSYSRGSDEQYF. Written as DNA, the CDR3 is TGTGCCAGCAGTTACTCGAGGGGTAGCGACGAGCAGTACTTC.

This chain uses TRBV19 with TRBJ2-2, with D tentatively TRBD2 (6 bases). Trimming left V 5 bases short and J 4 bases short, with 11 bases between. The length of the CDR3 is 14 residues. Looked up from germline, CDR1 is LNHDA and CDR2 is SQIVND (reference sequence). CDR3 amino acids: CASSARDFTGELFF. In DNA form, the CDR3 reads TGTGCCAGTAGTGCCCGGGACTTCACCGGGGAGCTGTTTTTT.

The chain recombines TRBV7-3 with TRBJ2-7; tentatively, D is TRBD1 or TRBD2 (5 bases each). Germline V gene lookup returns CDR1 SGHTA and CDR2 FQGTGA. V was shortened by 1 base and J by 7 bases, with 8 bases between the two germline ends. The CDR3 is made up of 12 amino acids. CDR3 sequence: CASSLIGGEQYF. The CDR3 DNA is TGTGCCAGCAGCTTAATTGGGGGAGAGCAGTACTTC. Full variable domain (remainder filled in from reference TRBV7-3 and TRBJ2-7): GAGVSQTPSNKVTEKGKYVELRCDPISGHTALYWYRQSLGQGPEFLIYFQGTGAADDSGLPNDRFFAVRPEGSVSTLKIQRTERGDSAVYLCASSLIGGEQYFGPGTRLTVT.

The chain has TRBV28 and TRBJ2-7; TRBD2 matches at 12 bases. The V and J ends lost 5 bases and 3 bases, in that order; junction bases with no gene match: 5. Germline CDR1 is MDHEN and CDR2 is SYDVKM. This CDR3 contains 15 residues. The CDR3, as DNA: TGTGCCAGCAGTCCCGGACTAGCGGGGATCTACGAGCAGTACTTC. As protein: CASSPGLAGIYEQYF.

The V call is TRBV29-1, the J call TRBJ1-1; 7 positions agree with TRBD1. Germline CDR1 reads SQVTM; CDR2 reads ANQGSEA. CDR3 size: 13 residues. The J segment lost 0 bases and the V segment lost 7 bases, leaving 5 bases of the junction unmatched. CDR3 bases: TGCAGCGACCTGGGACAGCTGAACACTGAAGCTTTCTTT. This codes for CSDLGQLNTEAFF.

This clone was seen a few times. The chain carries TRBV7-8 and TRBJ2-7; D unresolved. The CDR3 is 12 residues long. Germline lookup yields CDR1 SGHVS and CDR2 FQNEAQ. The V and J ends lost 3 bases and 6 bases respectively, with 9 bases between them. CDR3 amino acids: CASSLRITEQYF. CDR3 sequence (DNA): TGTGCCAGCAGCTTGAGGATAACCGAGCAGTACTTC. The variable domain in full, completed from reference TRBV7-8 and TRBJ2-7, reads GAGVSQSPRYKVAKRGQDVALRCDPISGHVSLFWYQQALGQGPEFLTYFQNEAQLDKSGLPSDRFFAERPEGSVSTLKIQRTQQEDSAVYLCASSLRITEQYFGPGTRLTVT.

A word on this clone: The junction departs from germline at one end; a sequencing error may be responsible. V and J are TRBV4-1 and TRBJ2-7; a weak D match, TRBD1 (5 bases). CDR3 size: 17 residues. Germline V CDR1 and CDR2: MGHRA, YSYEKL. The CDR3 protein is CTSSQDPHRSRSYEQYF. CDR3 nucleotides: TGCACCAGCAGCCAAGATCCCCACAGGAGTCGCTCCTACGAGCAGTACTTC.

The chain employs TRBV27 and TRBJ2-1, with 8 bases fitting TRBD1. Germline-derived CDR1 and CDR2 are MNHEY and SMNVEV (reference sequence). The CDR3 totals 15 residues. Trimming took 6 bases from V and 1 from J; bases not matched to a gene: 5. Here the CDR3 reads CASRRQGNSYNEQFF. CDR3 in DNA: TGTGCCAGCAGGAGACAGGGGAATTCCTACAATGAGCAGTTCTTC.

V usage is TRBV28 and J usage is TRBJ2-2; the D gene is possibly TRBD2 (7 bases). The ends were cut back, 2 bases at V and 6 bases at J, with 22 bases in the middle. Per germline, CDR1 MDHEN and CDR2 SYDVKM. The CDR3 consists of 18 residues. The CDR3 sequence is CASSLRGGDGGVAGELFF. Here the CDR3 DNA reads TGTGCCAGCAGTTTAAGGGGGGGAGATGGTGGGGTCGCCGGGGAGCTGTTTTTT. Based on the CDR3 plus reference TRBV28 and TRBJ2-2, the full variable domain is DVKVTQSSRYLVKRTGEKVFLECVQDMDHENMFWYRQDPGLGLRLIYFSYDVKMKEKGDIPEGYSVSREKKERFSLILESASTNQTSMYLCASSLRGGDGGVAGELFFGEGSRLTVL.

The chain uses TRBV27 and TRBJ2-7; the D call may be TRBD1 or TRBD2 (5 bases each). The CDR3 loop spans 15 amino acids. Trimming removed 9 bases at V and 2 bases at J, with 20 bases between. Germline CDR1 and CDR2: MNHEY and SMNVEV (reference sequence). CDR3 amino acids: CASPTPGRPAYEQYF. In DNA, the CDR3 is TGTGCCAGTCCAACACCGGGACGTCCTGCCTACGAGCAGTACTTC.

The chain links TRBV11-3 to TRBJ2-1; 13 nucleotides line up with TRBD2. The CDR3 contains 16 residues. V gave up 5 bases and J gave up 8 bases; unmatched junction bases: 9. CDR1 and CDR2 from the germline V gene are SGHNT and YENEEA. CDR3 sequence: CASSPRTSGSGDEQFF. The DNA for the CDR3 is TGTGCCAGCAGCCCAAGGACTAGCGGGAGTGGGGATGAGCAGTTCTTC.

This clone was observed once. V gene TRBV9 combines with J gene TRBJ2-5; D possibly corresponds to TRBD2 (6 bases). From germline, CDR1 is SGDLS and CDR2 YYNGEE. The CDR3 runs to 13 residues. Trimming took 4 bases from V and 4 from J, leaving 11 bases between them. Here the CDR3 DNA reads TGTGCCAGCAGCACGGGACTGCGAGAGACCCAGTACTTC. Protein product: CASSTGLRETQYF.

This rearrangement joins TRBV19 to TRBJ1-2, with a tentative D call TRBD1 (5 bases). This CDR3 is 15 amino acids long. V was shortened by 3 bases and J by 1 base, with 12 bases between the two germline ends. The V gene's germline CDR1 is LNHDA and CDR2 SQIVND (reference sequence). The CDR3 sequence: CASSISGANNYGYTF. As DNA, the CDR3 is TGTGCCAGTAGTATCTCCGGGGCGAATAACTATGGCTACACCTTC.

The V call is TRBV4-1, the J call TRBJ1-2, with D possibly being TRBD1 (6 bases). CDR3 length: 13 amino acids. Looked up from germline, CDR1 is MGHRA and CDR2 is YSYEKL. The V and J ends lost 5 bases and 12 bases respectively, with 19 bases between them. The CDR3 nucleotides are TGCGCCAGCAGCTCCCGGACAGATATAGGCCACACCTTC. Translated: CASSSRTDIGHTF.

This clone occurred once. This chain links TRBV4-1 with TRBJ1-2; D not certain. V shed 1 base and J shed 1 base, with 16 bases lying between them. Germline V gene lookup returns CDR1 MGHRA and CDR2 YSYEKL. The CDR3 runs 17 residues. CDR3 nucleotides: TGCGCCAGCAGCCAAGGGGAATCCAGGAGGGTTAACTATGGCTACACCTTC. Its protein is CASSQGESRRVNYGYTF.

V and J are TRBV6-5 and TRBJ1-2; D might be TRBD1 (6 bases). The CDR3 is 15 residues long. Trimming removed 5 bases from V and 4 bases from J, with 17 bases in between. The germline gives CDR1 MNHEY, CDR2 SVGAGI. CDR3 sequence: CASSTGHRLGYGYTF. CDR3 nucleotides: TGTGCCAGCAGTACGGGACACCGTTTAGGCTATGGCTACACCTTC.

This clone is a singleton in its sample. The chain joins TRBV7-2 to TRBJ1-5, with D unclear. This CDR3 is 14 amino acids long. V lost 1 base and J 1 base, leaving 5 bases between the germline ends. The germline V gene has CDR1 SGHTA and CDR2 FQGNSA. CDR3 in amino acids: CASSLDGSNQPQHF. Written as DNA, the CDR3 is TGTGCCAGCAGCTTAGACGGCAGCAATCAGCCCCAGCATTTT. Filled out from reference TRBV7-2 and TRBJ1-5, the complete variable domain reads GAGVSQSPSNKVTEKGKDVELRCDPISGHTALYWYRQSLGQGLEFLIYFQGNSAPDKSGLPSDRFSAERTGGSVSTLTIQRTQQEDSAVYLCASSLDGSNQPQHFGDGTRLSIL.

This chain links TRBV7-2 with TRBJ2-1; maybe TRBD1 (5 bases). Trimming shortened V by 5 bases and J by 6 bases, and 14 bases separated the two germline ends. Germline V gene lookup returns CDR1 SGHTA and CDR2 FQGNSA. There are 14 residues in the CDR3. CDR3 sequence (DNA): TGTGCCAGCAGCCTAGATTCAGGGTCCAATGAGCAGTTCTTC. Amino acids: CASSLDSGSNEQFF.

The sample holds a few counts of this clone. The chain is built from TRBV4-2 and TRBJ1-2; 8 bases are a match to TRBD1. The germline CDR1 and CDR2 sequences are LGHNA and YNFKEQ. The ends lost 5 bases at V and 8 bases at J; junction bases unmatched: 10. The CDR3 contains 14 residues. CDR3: CASSGDGQGGGYTF. CDR3 nucleotide sequence: TGTGCCAGCAGCGGGGATGGACAGGGCGGCGGCTACACCTTC.

V usage is TRBV6-6 and J usage is TRBJ2-7; 10 nucleotides agree with TRBD1. The CDR3 has 15 residues. Germline V gene data show CDR1 as MNHNY and CDR2 as SVGAGI (reference sequence). After removal of 6 bases from V and 1 base from J, the junction contained 6 bases not matched to a gene. The CDR3: CASRNDRGPSYEQYF. The CDR3 DNA follows: TGTGCCAGCAGGAATGACAGGGGGCCATCCTACGAGCAGTACTTC.

The chain has TRBV6-1 and TRBJ2-7; D is unclear. Trimming removed 1 base from V and 2 bases from J, with 9 bases in between. CDR3 length: 14 amino acids. Germline V lookup: CDR1 MNHNS, CDR2 SASEGT. This CDR3 reads CASSEGAETYEQYF. CDR3 nucleotide sequence: TGTGCCAGCAGTGAAGGGGCGGAAACCTACGAGCAGTACTTC.

This chain uses TRBV10-3 with TRBJ2-5; 7 bases line up with TRBD2. The trim removed 0 bases at V and 0 bases at J, leaving 10 bases unmatched. CDR3 length: 18 residues. In germline, CDR1 is ENHRY, CDR2 SYGVKD. The CDR3 loop reads CAISESWKGSGYQETQYF. Written as DNA, the CDR3 is TGTGCCATCAGTGAGTCGTGGAAGGGTAGCGGGTACCAAGAGACCCAGTACTTC.

The genes are TRBV19 and TRBJ2-1, with 9 bases matching TRBD2. The J segment lost 7 bases and the V segment lost 5 bases, leaving 12 bases of the junction unmatched. Germline CDR1 is LNHDA and CDR2 is SQIVND (reference sequence). This CDR3 is 16 amino acids long. The DNA of the CDR3 is TGTGCCAGTAGTTCTAGACCGGGACTAGCTTTGAATGAGCAGTTCTTC. Amino acids: CASSSRPGLALNEQFF.

This CDR3 is CASSLLAGGPYEQYF. CDR3 sequence (DNA): TGTGCCAGCTCATTACTAGCGGGAGGGCCGTACGAGCAGTACTTC. The J gene is TRBJ2-7, the V gene TRBV18; 13 bases line up with TRBD2. The CDR3 runs to 15 residues. Per germline, CDR1 KGHSH and CDR2 LQKENI. With 5 bases clipped from V and 4 bases from J, the junction kept 5 bases outside the gene matches.

V is TRBV27 and J is TRBJ2-7; the match to TRBD2 covers 10 bases. Germline lookup yields CDR1 MNHEY and CDR2 SMNVEV (reference sequence). V shed 7 bases, J shed 5 bases, and the junction held 11 bases outside the gene matches. The CDR3 runs 15 residues. CDR3 nucleotide sequence: TGTGCCAGCACGGTCTCTAGCGGGAGATACAACGAGCAGTACTTC. Encoded protein: CASTVSSGRYNEQYF.